This T cell receptor (beta chain) was obtained from a study of cytotoxic CD8 clonotypes in ibrutinib-treated CLL. Cryopreserved PBMCs yielded about 2.2 micrograms of genomic DNA for TCR beta libraries. The repertoire was sequenced with immunoSEQ multiplex PCR; TCRdb's copy has only in-frame clones and lacks some. The data contain fewer than 150,000 clones, 80% to 85% of them singletons. Germline-derived CDR1 and CDR2 are MNHEY and SVGAGI. V was cut by 5 bases and J by 0 bases, with 8 bases left in between. This CDR3 region has 14 residues. The sequencing used PBMCs, collected after 24 months of ibrutinib treatment. The rearrangement links TRBV6-5 to TRBJ2-4; D call uncertain. The origin of this receptor is a human donor with chronic lymphocytic leukemia. The CDR3: CASSGTLAKNIQYF. The CDR3 nucleotides are TGTGCCAGCAGTGGTACCCTAGCCAAAAACATTCAGTACTTC.